The next 12 T cell receptor beta chains were all read from a single sample in a study of graft-versus-host responses after intestinal transplantation (dated by TCRdb to the early 2020s). Their recognized antigens are unknown. Libraries were constructed by the immunoSEQ multiplex PCR assay. TCRdb took over this immuneACCESS table, retaining in-frame rearrangements with V and J assigned. Such tables are incomplete; in checked studies, under half of the missing clones stem from an unresolved V gene, and the remainder is unexplained. The sample includes 84,000 or so clones, with roughly 92% observed a single time. 0.3% to 0.35% of the sample is held by the ten biggest clonotypes. The label giving this sample's time point can be read as: cells obtained before transplantation from donor or recipient. The sample was unstimulated CD4+ T cells sorted from spleen or lymph node cells, taken before intestinal transplant. The receptors stem from a human donor who received an intestinal transplant.

The chain couples TRBV5-5 to TRBJ1-2, with a weak D call TRBD1 (5 bases). Germline CDR1 SGHKS, CDR2 YYEKEE (reference sequence). This CDR3 is built from 16 residues. Trimming stripped 4 bases from V and 2 bases from J, with 18 bases between. CDR3 nucleotide sequence: TGTGCCAGCAGCCGGACCCCCACAGGAACCAACTATGGCTACACCTTC. This translates into CASSRTPTGTNYGYTF.

J is TRBJ2-2 and V is TRBV27; either TRBD1 or TRBD2 may fit D (5 bases each). The V gene lost 0 bases and the J gene lost 5 bases, with 7 bases spanning the gap. The length of the CDR3 is 14 residues. Germline V gene lookup returns CDR1 MNHEY and CDR2 SMNVEV (reference sequence). The CDR3 protein is CASSLSWGTGELFF. The CDR3 coding sequence is TGTGCCAGCAGTTTATCTTGGGGGACCGGGGAGCTGTTTTTT.

This rearrangement joins TRBV5-1 to TRBJ2-7; 11 bases fit TRBD2. CDR1 is SGHRS, CDR2 YFSETQ, per germline. This CDR3 contains 17 residues. After removal of 4 bases from V and 0 bases from J, the junction contained 9 bases not matched to a gene. The CDR3 sequence: CASSGGTSGFSSYEQYF. CDR3 coding DNA: TGCGCCAGCAGCGGCGGGACTAGCGGATTTAGCTCCTACGAGCAGTACTTC. The whole variable domain, remainder taken from reference TRBV5-1 and TRBJ2-7, is KAGVTQTPRYLIKTRGQQVTLSCSPISGHRSVSWYQQTPGQGLQFLFEYFSETQRNKGNFPGRFSGRQFSNSRSEMNVSTLELGDSALYLCASSGGTSGFSSYEQYFGPGTRLTVT.

The chain couples TRBV29-1 to TRBJ2-3; 8 bases align to TRBD2. Germline V gene sequence: CDR1 SQVTM, CDR2 ANQGSEA. Trimming cost V 2 bases and J 5 bases; bases outside gene matches: 3. The CDR3 contains 13 residues. CDR3 nucleotides: TGCAGCGTTGAAAGTCTAGCGGGAGATACGCAGTATTTT. Protein product: CSVESLAGDTQYF.

V and J are TRBV7-2 and TRBJ2-1; a weak D match, TRBD2 (6 bases). Germline V CDR1 and CDR2: SGHTA, FQGNSA. With 2 bases removed from V and 6 bases from J, the gap between germline ends came to 14 bases. The CDR3 extends over 15 amino acids. CDR3 sequence (DNA): TGTGCCAGCAGCTTAACTTTACTAGCCGGCAATGAGCAGTTCTTC. This translates into CASSLTLLAGNEQFF.

The V and J genes are TRBV11-1 and TRBJ1-2; tentatively, D is TRBD1 (5 bases). V lost 5 bases to trimming and J lost 3 bases, with 10 bases between them. CDR3 length: 13 amino acids. The germline gives CDR1 SGHAT, CDR2 FQDESV (reference sequence). CDR3 amino acids: CASSRTGDYGYTF. The CDR3 nucleotides are TGTGCCAGCAGCAGAACAGGCGACTATGGCTACACCTTC.

The chain uses TRBV28 and TRBJ2-1; 7 nucleotides match TRBD2. Germline CDR1 is MDHEN and CDR2 is SYDVKM. The CDR3 covers 15 residues. The V gene end was trimmed by 2 bases and the J gene end by 7 bases; junction bases not matched to a gene: 8. Written as DNA, the CDR3 is TGTGCCAGCAGTTTACCGGGCGGGAGAGGGAATGAGCAGTTCTTC. Translated, it gives CASSLPGGRGNEQFF.

The chain uses TRBV5-1 and TRBJ2-2; tentatively, D is TRBD1 (6 bases). This CDR3 has 16 amino acids. Germline V gives CDR1 SGHRS, CDR2 YFSETQ. Trimming pared 7 bases from V and 3 bases from J, leaving 19 bases between. The CDR3 loop is CASYAGAGVDTGELFF. DNA for the CDR3: TGCGCCAGCTACGCAGGAGCAGGGGTGGACACCGGGGAGCTGTTTTTT.

The chain employs TRBV11-2 and TRBJ2-1; 9 bases are a match to TRBD1. Germline values: CDR1 SGHAT, CDR2 FQNNGV. J lost 9 bases, V lost 7 bases, and 10 bases had no gene match. This CDR3 contains 14 residues. The DNA for the CDR3 is TGTGCCAGCACCTTGGGACAGGGTCTACGTGAGCAGTTCTTC. This gives the protein CASTLGQGLREQFF. The variable domain in full, completed from reference TRBV11-2 and TRBJ2-1, reads EAGVAQSPRYKIIEKRQSVAFWCNPISGHATLYWYQQILGQGPKLLIQFQNNGVVDDSQLPKDRFSAERLKGVDSTLKIQPAKLEDSAVYLCASTLGQGLREQFFGPGTRLTVL.

The V and J genes are TRBV27 and TRBJ2-3; 12 bases align to TRBD2. The CDR3 spans 16 residues. From germline, CDR1 is MNHEY and CDR2 SMNVEV (reference sequence). J gave up 3 bases and V 0 bases, and 1 base lay outside the gene matches. CDR3 coding DNA: TGTGCCAGCAGTTTATCGCTAGCGGGAGGGACAGATACGCAGTATTTT. It encodes CASSLSLAGGTDTQYF.

The chain is built from TRBV4-1 and TRBJ2-5, with a possible D match to TRBD2 (5 bases). CDR3 length equals 15 residues. Trimming took off 4 bases at V and 1 base at J, with 13 bases between the two ends. Germline V lookup: CDR1 MGHRA, CDR2 YSYEKL. CDR3 sequence (DNA): TGCGCCAGCAGCCTGTCGGGGATCGGCCAAGAGACCCAGTACTTC. It is translated as CASSLSGIGQETQYF.

The rearrangement joins TRBV5-5 to TRBJ2-2; 14 bases match TRBD2. The CDR3 covers 18 residues. Trimming cost V 6 bases and J 4 bases; bases outside gene matches: 11. In germline, CDR1 is SGHKS, CDR2 YYEKEE (reference sequence). The CDR3 nucleotides are TGTGCCAGCATTACCTCGGGACTAGCGGGAGAGACCACCGGGGAGCTGTTTTTT. Translating gives CASITSGLAGETTGELFF.